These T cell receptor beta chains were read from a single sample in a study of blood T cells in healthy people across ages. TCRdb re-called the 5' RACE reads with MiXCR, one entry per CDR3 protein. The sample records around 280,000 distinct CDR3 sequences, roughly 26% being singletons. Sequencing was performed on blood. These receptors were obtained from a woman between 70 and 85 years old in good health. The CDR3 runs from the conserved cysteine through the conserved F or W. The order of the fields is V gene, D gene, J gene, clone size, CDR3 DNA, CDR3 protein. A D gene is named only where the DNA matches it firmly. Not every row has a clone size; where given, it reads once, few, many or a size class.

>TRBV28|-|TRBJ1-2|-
TGTGCCAGCAGGCCCAGCGTAGCTAACTATGGCTACACCTTC
CASRPSVANYGYTF
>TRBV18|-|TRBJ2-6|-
TGTGCCAGCTCGACCGTATTAGCGGTCGGCCGCTCTGGGGCCAACGTCCTGACTTTC
CASSTVLAVGRSGANVLTF
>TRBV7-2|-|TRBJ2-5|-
TGTGCCAGCGGCTTGACAGGACCCCAAGAGACCCAGTACTTC
CASGLTGPQETQYF
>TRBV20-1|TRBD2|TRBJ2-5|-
TGCAGTGCTGAGCGCGGGGGGGCCATGGAGACCCAGTACTTC
CSAERGGAMETQYF
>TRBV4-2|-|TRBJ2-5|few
TGTGCCAGCAGCCAGGCCTTAGCTACGGTGCAGTACTTC
CASSQALATVQYF
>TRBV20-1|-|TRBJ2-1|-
TGCAGTGCTCCGGCAAGCTCCTACAATGAGCAGTTCTTC
CSAPASSYNEQFF
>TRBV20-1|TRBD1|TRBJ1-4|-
TGCAGTGCTAGAGGGACAGGGAATGAAAAACTGTTTTTT
CSARGTGNEKLFF
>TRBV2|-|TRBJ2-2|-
TGTGCCAGCAGTGAAGTCGGTGAGGGGGAGCTGTTTTTT
CASSEVGEGELFF
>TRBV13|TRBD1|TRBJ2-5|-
TGTGCCAGCAGCCAGCACAGACAGGGGTCCGACGAGCACTACTTC
CASSQHRQGSDEHYF
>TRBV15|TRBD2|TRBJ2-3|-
TGTGCCACCAGCAGATTAGCGGGAGGGGGCACAGATACGCAGTATTTT
CATSRLAGGGTDTQYF
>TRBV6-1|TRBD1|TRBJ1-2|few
TGTGCCAGCAGTGAAGGAGGGACAGGGAGATTATATGGCTGCACCTTC
CASSEGGTGRLYGCTF
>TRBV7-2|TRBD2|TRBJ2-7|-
TGTGCCAGCAGCTCTCACGGGGGACTAGCGAGCTACGAGCAGTACTTC
CASSSHGGLASYEQYF
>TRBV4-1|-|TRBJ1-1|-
TGCGCCAGCAGCCTCAGGCCGGCGGGGACTGAAGCTTTCTTT
CASSLRPAGTEAFF
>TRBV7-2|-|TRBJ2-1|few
TGTGCCAGCAGCTTAGCCCTCTCGGGAGTGAGAAATGAGCAGTTCTTC
CASSLALSGVRNEQFF
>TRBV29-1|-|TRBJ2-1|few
TGCAGCGTTGAAGGGGGTGGGCTAGTATCTGAGCAGTTCTTC
CSVEGGGLVSEQFF
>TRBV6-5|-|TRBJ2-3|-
TGTGCCAGCAGTTACAGCGGGACATCCGACGCAGATACGCAGTATTTT
CASSYSGTSDADTQYF
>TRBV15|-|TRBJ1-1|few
TGTGCCACCAGCCCTTCGGACGGAGGTCTGAACACTGAAGCTTTCTTT
CATSPSDGGLNTEAFF